This entry lists 18 T cell receptor beta chains sequenced from one sample in a study of blood T cells in healthy people across ages. Combining a sample-barcoded 5' primer with a J-beta primer mix, a second PCR ran for roughly 6 to 12 cycles. Each CDR3 protein is one row after TCRdb ran MiXCR on the 5' RACE reads. The sample holds 1.5 million to 2 million distinct CDR3 sequences, roughly 28% seen once. Sequenced material: blood. The receptor source for this set is a woman aged 25-40 years in good health.

A few counts support this clonotype. The chain carries TRBV12-3 or TRBV12-4 and TRBJ1-1; no firm D call. V dropped 0 bases and J dropped 3 bases, with 11 bases sitting between them. This CDR3 spans 15 amino acids. The CDR3 spells CASSLAVGSYTEAFF. The CDR3 DNA sequence: TGTGCCAGCAGTTTAGCAGTGGGGTCGTACACTGAAGCTTTCTTT.

This chain connects TRBV11-2 to TRBJ1-1, with 7 bases that match TRBD1. Trimming removed 5 bases from V and 4 bases from J; junction bases left unmatched: 4. The CDR3 totals 13 residues. CDR1 is SGHAT and CDR2 is FQNNGV in the germline V gene. As DNA, the CDR3 is TGTGCCAGCAGCCGGGACAGTCGCACTGAAGCTTTCTTT. The encoded protein is CASSRDSRTEAFF. The full variable domain, its missing parts supplied by reference TRBV11-2 and TRBJ1-1, is EAGVAQSPRYKIIEKRQSVAFWCNPISGHATLYWYQQILGQGPKLLIQFQNNGVVDDSQLPKDRFSAERLKGVDSTLKIQPAKLEDSAVYLCASSRDSRTEAFFGQGTRLTVV.

The chain couples TRBV18 to TRBJ2-5, with TRBD2 identical over 11 bases. The end of the DNA aligns better with TRBJ2-7, so the J call may be wrong. This CDR3 has 18 amino acids. CDR1 is KGHSH, CDR2 LQKENI, per germline. CDR3 bases: TGTGCCAGCTCATCCCTGCCGGGGACTAGCGGATGGACCTACGAGCAGTACTTC. Protein sequence: CASSSLPGTSGWTYEQYF.

This chain links TRBV12-3 or TRBV12-4 with TRBJ2-7; TRBD1 agrees at 10 bases. This CDR3 comprises 15 residues. The V and J ends lost 6 bases and 5 bases, in that order; junction bases with no gene match: 10. CDR3 nucleotides: TGTGCCAGCAGCCGCGACAGGGGGCGGTGGAACGAGCAGTACTTC. Amino acid sequence: CASSRDRGRWNEQYF.

This clonotype was observed at least ten times. The J gene is TRBJ2-1, the V gene TRBV29-1; TRBD2 might be the D (7 bases). Trimming removed 4 bases from V and 4 bases from J, with 14 bases in between. The CDR3 totals 14 residues. Germline loops: CDR1 SQVTM, CDR2 ANQGSEA. As DNA, the CDR3 is TGCAGCGTTGTAAGGGGGAGGGGGTACAATGAGCAGTTCTTC. Protein: CSVVRGRGYNEQFF.

This clonotype was picked up a small number of times. The V and J genes are TRBV24-1 and TRBJ2-2; 8 bases are shared with TRBD1. CDR1 is KGHDR, CDR2 SFDVKD, per germline. This CDR3 comprises 14 residues. Trimming at V came to 7 bases and at J to 6 bases, leaving 6 bases not matched to a gene. CDR3 DNA: TGTGCCACCAGGACGGACAGGGAGGCCGGGGAGCTGTTTTTT. It codes for CATRTDREAGELFF.

This clonotype was counted a few times. The V gene is TRBV10-3, the J gene TRBJ1-1; possible D gene TRBD1, 5 bases. Germline V gene lookup returns CDR1 ENHRY and CDR2 SYGVKD. The CDR3 totals 13 residues. V lost 11 bases and J lost 0, with 13 bases in between. CDR3 amino acids: CAPWTDMNTEAFF. CDR3 in DNA: TGTGCCCCTTGGACGGACATGAACACTGAAGCTTTCTTT.

This clonotype was seen a few times. The CDR3 region is CASRQDRAGETQYF. In DNA, the CDR3 is TGTGCCAGCAGACAGGACAGGGCTGGAGAGACCCAGTACTTC. This chain connects TRBV28 to TRBJ2-5, with 8 positions matching TRBD1. CDR1 is MDHEN and CDR2 is SYDVKM in the germline V gene. The CDR3 has 14 residues. With V trimmed by 6 bases and J by 4 bases, 7 bases remained unmatched.

The gene calls are TRBV4-1 and TRBJ2-1, with 7 bases aligning to TRBD1. CDR1 MGHRA and CDR2 YSYEKL come from the germline V gene. The CDR3 extends over 14 amino acids. Trimming took 10 bases from V and 8 from J; bases not matched to a gene: 14. DNA for the CDR3: TGCGCCACCAGACAGGCGGCACAGGGGCATGAGCAGTTCTTC. Translation gives CATRQAAQGHEQFF.

A note on this clonotype: A much bigger clone sits one base away, suggesting this may be a read error. The chain has TRBV20-1 and TRBJ2-1; 8 nucleotides align to TRBD2. CDR3 size: 16 residues. Per the germline V gene, CDR1 is DFQATT and CDR2 is SNEGSKA (reference sequence). The CDR3 DNA is TGCAGTGCCCCCGGGGGGGGACTATCCTCCTGCAATGAGCAGTTCTTC. It encodes CSAPGGGLSSCNEQFF.

This clonotype came up many times. The chain joins TRBV29-1 to TRBJ2-3, with 11 positions matching TRBD2. This CDR3 region has 13 residues. After removal of 7 bases from V and 3 bases from J, the junction contained 3 bases not matched to a gene. Looked up from germline, CDR1 is SQVTM and CDR2 is ANQGSEA. CDR3 coding DNA: TGCAGCGCTGCTAGCGGGGGGACAGATACGCAGTATTTT. The encoded protein is CSAASGGTDTQYF.

This clonotype was counted between two and nine times. The rearrangement uses TRBV5-1 and TRBJ2-1; possible D gene TRBD2, 5 bases. CDR1 and CDR2 from the germline V gene are SGHRS and YFSETQ. The CDR3 runs to 14 residues. V was clipped by 2 bases and J by 10 bases, with 16 bases between them. Here the CDR3 DNA reads TGCGCCAGCAGCTTTAACACCGGGGTCGAGGAGCAGTTCTTC. This translates into CASSFNTGVEEQFF.

CDR3 loop: CASSLYWAGIATQYF. In DNA, the CDR3 is TGTGCCAGCAGTTTATACTGGGCAGGTATTGCGACCCAGTACTTC. The genes are TRBV28 and TRBJ2-7; D unclear. The J call may not be correct, given that the DNA end is closer to TRBJ2-5. The CDR3 consists of 15 residues. The germline V gene encodes CDR1 MDHEN and CDR2 SYDVKM.

The chain employs TRBV24-1 and TRBJ2-1; D is perhaps TRBD1 (6 bases). Per germline, CDR1 KGHDR and CDR2 SFDVKD. Trimming removed 3 bases from V and 11 bases from J, with 7 bases in between. The CDR3 is 11 amino acids. This CDR3 is CATSDGQKQFF. Written as DNA, the CDR3 is TGTGCCACCAGTGATGGACAGAAGCAGTTCTTC.

On this clonotype itself: A much larger clone sits a single nucleotide away, making a read error possible. The rearrangement links TRBV11-2 to TRBJ2-6; the D gene could be TRBD1 or TRBD2 (5 bases each). CDR1 and CDR2 from the germline V gene are SGHAT and FQNNGV. The CDR3 covers 14 residues. V was clipped by 4 bases and J by 4 bases, with 8 bases between them. The CDR3 protein is CASSCEGGANVLTF. The CDR3 coding sequence is TGTGCCAGCAGCTGCGAGGGGGGGGCCAACGTCCTGACTTTC.

V usage is TRBV15 and J usage is TRBJ2-2; 7 positions agree with TRBD1. Germline assignment: CDR1 LNHNV and CDR2 YYDKDF (reference sequence). The CDR3 length is 17 residues. V gave up 0 bases and J gave up 4 bases; unmatched junction bases: 8. The CDR3 reads CATSRDIVAGGTGELFF. Written as DNA, the CDR3 is TGTGCCACCAGCAGAGATATAGTGGCAGGGGGCACCGGGGAGCTGTTTTTT.

This chain joins TRBV4-2 and TRBJ2-1; D uncertain. Germline CDR1 and CDR2: LGHNA and YNFKEQ. V lost 0 bases and J 5 bases, leaving 5 bases between the germline ends. The CDR3 length is 13 residues. The CDR3 is CASSQDLNNEQFF. The CDR3 DNA is TGTGCCAGCAGCCAAGACCTAAACAATGAGCAGTTCTTC.

The chain is built from TRBV2 and TRBJ2-5; the D call may be TRBD1 or TRBD2 (5 bases each). Germline assignment: CDR1 SNHLY and CDR2 FYNNEI. V lost 6 bases to trimming and J lost 7 bases, with 15 bases between them. The CDR3 runs 13 residues. The CDR3 protein is CASSSGTVGTQYF. CDR3 nucleotide sequence: TGTGCCAGCAGCTCCGGGACGGTAGGGACCCAGTACTTC.